These T cell receptor beta chains were read from a single sample in a study of CD8 T cells in ankylosing spondylitis. MiXCR, run by TCRdb on the 5' RACE reads, gives a single entry per CDR3 protein. Of approximately 200,000 distinct CDR3 sequences in the sample, roughly 13% are singletons; the top ten hold 15% to 20%. Sequenced input: blood, either unsorted or a sorted T cell fraction (not recorded which). The source is a male donor with ankylosing spondylitis or in good health (not recorded which). Each CDR3 is given with its conserved first and last residue. The D gene is left open where the match is weak. Size values are once, few and many counts, or a class for expanded clones, and some rows have none.

>TRBJ2-2|TRBV20-1|.|.
TGCAGTGCCCGGGCGGGTGAAGGGCCGAACACCGGGGAGCTGTTTTTT
CSARAGEGPNTGELFF
>TRBJ1-2|TRBV6-6|TRBD1|few
TGTGCCAGCACCGGGGGACAGGACTATGGCTACACCTTC
CASTGGQDYGYTF
>TRBJ1-4|TRBV12-3/TRBV12-4|.|few
TGTGCCAGCAGTTTAGGGACACAAAGTGAAAAACTGTTTTTT
CASSLGTQSEKLFF
>TRBJ2-1|TRBV9|.|.
TGTGCCAGCAGCGCATCTACGGTTAGCCGACTAACCTACAATGAGCAGTTCTTC
CASSASTVSRLTYNEQFF
>TRBJ2-1|TRBV7-9|TRBD1|.
TGTGCCAGCACCCTAGACAGGGGAGATGAGCAGTTCTTC
CASTLDRGDEQFF
>TRBJ2-3|TRBV12-3/TRBV12-4|.|many
TGTGCCAGCAGTTCCCGAGGGGGACCCAGCACAGATACGCAGTATTTT
CASSSRGGPSTDTQYF
>TRBJ2-1|TRBV20-1|.|.
TGCAGTGCCCCCGGGGGAAGCGTTGAGTTCTTC
CSAPGGSVEFF
>TRBJ2-1|TRBV5-8|.|few
TGTGCCAGCAGCCCGGTACTTACCTACAATGAGCAGTTCTTC
CASSPVLTYNEQFF
>TRBJ2-3|TRBV24-1|TRBD1|.
TGTGCCACCAGTGATCAGGGACAGGGGTTGGCAGATACGCAGTATTTT
CATSDQGQGLADTQYF
>TRBJ2-3|TRBV27|TRBD2|.
TGTGCCAGCAGTTTAACCGCGTCTAGCGGGGATACGCAGTATTTT
CASSLTASSGDTQYF
>TRBJ2-3|TRBV30|.|few
TGTGCCTGGAGTGTAATGGTGGGAGGAGATACGCAGTATTTT
CAWSVMVGGDTQYF
>TRBJ1-3|TRBV15|TRBD1|.
TGTGCCACCAGCATACGGACAGGGGCAGGAAACACCATATATTTT
CATSIRTGAGNTIYF
>TRBJ1-5|TRBV6-1|.|few
TGTGCCAGCAGTGAAGCCGTCGCTGTTCAGCCCCAGCATTTT
CASSEAVAVQPQHF
>TRBJ2-1|TRBV12-3/TRBV12-4|TRBD2|few
TGTGCCAGCAGTCCGGGGGGTAGCGGGGGGGCCTTTAATGAGCAGTTCTTC
CASSPGGSGGAFNEQFF